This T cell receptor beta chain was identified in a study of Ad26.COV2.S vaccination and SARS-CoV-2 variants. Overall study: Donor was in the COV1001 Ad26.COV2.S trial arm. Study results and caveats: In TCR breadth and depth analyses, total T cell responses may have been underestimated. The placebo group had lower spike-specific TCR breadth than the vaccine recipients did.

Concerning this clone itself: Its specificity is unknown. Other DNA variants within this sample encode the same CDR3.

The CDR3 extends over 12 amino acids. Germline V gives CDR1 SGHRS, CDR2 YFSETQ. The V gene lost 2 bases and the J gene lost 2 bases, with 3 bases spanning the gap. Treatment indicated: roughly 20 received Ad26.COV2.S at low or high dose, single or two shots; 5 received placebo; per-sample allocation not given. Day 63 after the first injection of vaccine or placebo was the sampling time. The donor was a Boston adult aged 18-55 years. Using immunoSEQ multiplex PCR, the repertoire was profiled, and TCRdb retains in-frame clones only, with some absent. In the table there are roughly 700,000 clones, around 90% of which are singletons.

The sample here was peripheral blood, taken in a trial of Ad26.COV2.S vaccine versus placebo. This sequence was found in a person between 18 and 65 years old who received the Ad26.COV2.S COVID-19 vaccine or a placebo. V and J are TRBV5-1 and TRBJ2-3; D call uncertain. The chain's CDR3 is CASSLTTDTQYF. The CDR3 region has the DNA TGCGCCAGCAGCTTAACCACAGATACGCAGTATTTT.